This record looks at one TCR beta chain sequence and its context. Its antigen is not identified. The authors ran a second PCR of 7 to 11 cycles using a sample-barcoded 5' primer and a J-beta primer mix. Each CDR3 protein gets one entry after TCRdb re-called the 5' RACE reads with MiXCR. The sample lists fewer than 900,000 distinct CDR3 sequences; more than 40% were seen once. The data stem from a study of blood T cells in healthy people across ages. V was clipped by 5 bases and J by 4 bases; unmatched bases: 21. CDR3 length equals 19 residues. Germline V gene lookup returns CDR1 SGHTA and CDR2 FQGNSA. Broader study findings: A roughly linear age-dependent decrease characterized TCR beta diversity per million T cells.

This chain uses TRBV7-2 with TRBJ2-7; 9 bases match TRBD1. Source material: blood. The TCR was taken from a woman aged 60-70 years in good health. CDR3 loop: CASSGRDRAIKGKSYEQYF. The CDR3 coding sequence is TGTGCCAGCAGCGGCCGGGACAGGGCCATAAAAGGAAAATCTTACGAGCAGTACTTC.